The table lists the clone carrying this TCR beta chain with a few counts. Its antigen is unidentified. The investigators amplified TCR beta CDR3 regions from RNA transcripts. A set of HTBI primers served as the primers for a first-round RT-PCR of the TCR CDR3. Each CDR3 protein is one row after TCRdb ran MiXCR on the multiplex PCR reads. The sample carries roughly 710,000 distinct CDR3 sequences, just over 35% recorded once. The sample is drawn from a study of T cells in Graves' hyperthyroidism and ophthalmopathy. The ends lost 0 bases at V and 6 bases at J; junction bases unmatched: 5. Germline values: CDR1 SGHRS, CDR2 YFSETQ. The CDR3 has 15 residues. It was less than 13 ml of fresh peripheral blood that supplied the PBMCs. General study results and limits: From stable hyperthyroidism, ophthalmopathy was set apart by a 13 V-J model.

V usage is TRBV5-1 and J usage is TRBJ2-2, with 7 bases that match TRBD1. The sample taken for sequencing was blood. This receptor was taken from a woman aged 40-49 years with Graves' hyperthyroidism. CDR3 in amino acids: CASSLGEQGSGELFF. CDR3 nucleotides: TGCGCCAGCAGCTTGGGGGAACAGGGGTCCGGGGAGCTGTTTTTT.